The 2 T cell receptor beta chains presented below share a single source sample, sequenced in a study of CD8+ T cells in alopecia areata (dated by TCRdb to 2016 to 2018). The library was built by means of the immunoSEQ multiplex PCR assay. To provide template for TCR sequencing, every sample had RNA extracted and reverse transcribed into cDNA. TCRdb obtained this table from immuneACCESS and retained in-frame rearrangements with V and J assigned. These tables miss some clones; where compared with another copy, unresolved V genes account for less than half of the shortfall, and the remainder is unexplained. Recorded for this sample are roughly 120,000 clones; roughly 66% of them occurred a single time. The ten largest clones represent 2.5% to 3.5% of the sample. Sample: CD4+ T cells sorted from blood. Receptor source: a human donor in good health.

J is TRBJ2-1 and V is TRBV5-1; 12 positions agree with TRBD1. The CDR3 has 16 amino acids. Trimming took 4 bases from V and 6 from J; bases not matched to a gene: 8. Germline V gene lookup returns CDR1 SGHRS and CDR2 YFSETQ. CDR3 region: CASSGTGQGAGNEQFF. In DNA form, the CDR3 reads TGCGCCAGCAGCGGGACGGGACAGGGGGCGGGCAATGAGCAGTTCTTC.

This clone was observed a few times. The chain joins TRBV30 to TRBJ2-1, with D possibly matching TRBD2 (5 bases). CDR3 length: 11 residues. Germline values: CDR1 GTSNPN, CDR2 SVGIG (reference sequence). V was clipped by 3 bases and J by 9 bases, with 9 bases between them. This chain's CDR3 is CAWRGAVEQFF. In nucleotides, the CDR3 is TGTGCCTGGAGGGGAGCTGTTGAGCAGTTCTTC.